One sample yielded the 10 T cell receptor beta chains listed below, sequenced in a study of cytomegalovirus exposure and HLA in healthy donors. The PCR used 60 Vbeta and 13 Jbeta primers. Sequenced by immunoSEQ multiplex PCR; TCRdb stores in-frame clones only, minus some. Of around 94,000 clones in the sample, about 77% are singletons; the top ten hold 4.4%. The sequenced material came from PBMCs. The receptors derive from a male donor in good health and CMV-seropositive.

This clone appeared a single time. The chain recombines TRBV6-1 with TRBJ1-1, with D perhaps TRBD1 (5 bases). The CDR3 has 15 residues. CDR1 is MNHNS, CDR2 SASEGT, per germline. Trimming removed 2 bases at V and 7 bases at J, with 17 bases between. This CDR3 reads CASSEYAGRDREAFF. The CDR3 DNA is TGTGCCAGCAGTGAATACGCAGGGCGGGACCGTGAAGCTTTCTTT.

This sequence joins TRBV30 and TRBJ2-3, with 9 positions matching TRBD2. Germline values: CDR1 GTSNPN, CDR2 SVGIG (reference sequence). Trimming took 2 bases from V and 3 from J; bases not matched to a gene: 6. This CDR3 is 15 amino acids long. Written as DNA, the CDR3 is TGTGCCTGGAGTCGAAGCGGGGGGAAGACAGATACGCAGTATTTT. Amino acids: CAWSRSGGKTDTQYF. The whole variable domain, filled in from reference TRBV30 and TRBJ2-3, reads SQTIHQWPATLVQPVGSPLSLECTVEGTSNPNLYWYRQAAGRGLQLLFYSVGIGQISSEVPQNLSASRPQDRQFILSSKKLLLSDSGFYLCAWSRSGGKTDTQYFGPGTRLTVL.

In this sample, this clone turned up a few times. The CDR3 here is CASSQEGTGAMNTEAFF. The CDR3 nucleotides read TGTGCCAGCAGCCAAGAGGGGACAGGGGCCATGAACACTGAAGCTTTCTTT. J is TRBJ1-1 and V is TRBV4-2, with 10 bases fitting TRBD1. Per germline, CDR1 LGHNA and CDR2 YNFKEQ. The CDR3 loop spans 17 amino acids. The junction had 4 bases not matched to a gene; V was cut back by 0 bases and J by 0 bases.

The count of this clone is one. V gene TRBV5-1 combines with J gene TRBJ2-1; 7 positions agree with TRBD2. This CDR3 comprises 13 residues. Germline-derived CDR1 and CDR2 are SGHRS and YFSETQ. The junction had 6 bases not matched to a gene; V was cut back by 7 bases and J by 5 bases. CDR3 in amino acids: CASRTRVDNEQFF. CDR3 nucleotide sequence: TGCGCCAGCCGGACTAGAGTGGACAATGAGCAGTTCTTC.

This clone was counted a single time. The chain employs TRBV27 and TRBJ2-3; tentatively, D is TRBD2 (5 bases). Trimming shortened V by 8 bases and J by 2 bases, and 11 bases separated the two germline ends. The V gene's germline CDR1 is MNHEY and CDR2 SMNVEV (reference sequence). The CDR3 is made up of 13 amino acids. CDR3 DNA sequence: TGTGCCAGCGGACGGGGAGTCACAGATACGCAGTATTTT. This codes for CASGRGVTDTQYF.

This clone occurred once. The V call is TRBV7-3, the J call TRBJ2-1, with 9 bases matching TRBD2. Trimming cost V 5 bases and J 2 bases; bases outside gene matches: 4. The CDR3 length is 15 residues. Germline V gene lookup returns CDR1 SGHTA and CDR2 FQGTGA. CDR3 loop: CASSPIAGAYNEQFF. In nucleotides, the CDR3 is TGTGCCAGCAGCCCTATAGCGGGGGCCTACAATGAGCAGTTCTTC.

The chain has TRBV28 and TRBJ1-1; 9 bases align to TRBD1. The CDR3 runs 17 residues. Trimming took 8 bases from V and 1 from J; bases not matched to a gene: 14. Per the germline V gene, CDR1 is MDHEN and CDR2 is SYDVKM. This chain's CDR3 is CASPPAGQGWGNTEAFF. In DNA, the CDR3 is TGTGCCAGCCCCCCAGCGGGACAGGGATGGGGGAACACTGAAGCTTTCTTT.

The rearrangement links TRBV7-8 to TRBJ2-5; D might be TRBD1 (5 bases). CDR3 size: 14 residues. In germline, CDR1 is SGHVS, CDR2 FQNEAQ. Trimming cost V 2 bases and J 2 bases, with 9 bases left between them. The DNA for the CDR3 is TGTGCCAGCAGCTTACTTCGACAGCAAGAGACCCAGTACTTC. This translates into CASSLLRQQETQYF. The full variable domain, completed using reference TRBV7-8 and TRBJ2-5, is GAGVSQSPRYKVAKRGQDVALRCDPISGHVSLFWYQQALGQGPEFLTYFQNEAQLDKSGLPSDRFFAERPEGSVSTLKIQRTQQEDSAVYLCASSLLRQQETQYFGPGTRLLVL.

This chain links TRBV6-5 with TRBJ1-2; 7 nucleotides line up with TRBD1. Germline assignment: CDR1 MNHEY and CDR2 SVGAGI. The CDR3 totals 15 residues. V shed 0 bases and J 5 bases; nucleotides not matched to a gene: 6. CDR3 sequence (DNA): TGTGCCAGCAGTTACTCGACAGGGTTAAGTTATGGCTACACCTTC. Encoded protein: CASSYSTGLSYGYTF.

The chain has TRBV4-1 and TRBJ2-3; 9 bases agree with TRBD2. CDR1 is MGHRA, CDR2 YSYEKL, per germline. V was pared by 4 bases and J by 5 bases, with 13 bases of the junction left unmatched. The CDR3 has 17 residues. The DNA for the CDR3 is TGCGCCAGCAGCCCCCTGGGAGCGGGGGGCTCTGGAGATACGCAGTATTTT. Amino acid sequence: CASSPLGAGGSGDTQYF.